Listed below are T cell receptor beta chains from one sample, sequenced in a study of blood T cell repertoires in COVID-19. Repertoires were generated with immunoSEQ multiplex PCR, while TCRdb's copy carries only in-frame clones and drops some. The sample has over 50,000 clones, roughly 86% seen once. The sequenced sample was peripheral blood. These TCRs come from a human donor in a cohort sampled during active COVID-19. CDR3s include the opening cysteine and the closing phenylalanine or tryptophan. D genes are given only for firm matches. Some rows have no size entry. The others give once, few or many, or a class for an expanded clone.

size	V	D	J	DNA	CDR3
-	TRBV11-2	TRBD2	TRBJ2-1	TGTGCCAGCAGCGCCGGGGCGGGGGTCCACAATGAGCAGTTCTTC	CASSAGAGVHNEQFF
-	TRBV5-6	-	TRBJ2-5	TGTGCCAGCAGCCTGGGCCAGGAGACCCAGTACTTC	CASSLGQETQYF
-	TRBV12-3/TRBV12-4	TRBD1	TRBJ1-4	TGTGCCAGCAGTTTTTTAGGTCAGGGGGAACTGTTTTTT	CASSFLGQGELFF
-	TRBV7-2	TRBD1	TRBJ2-1	TGTGCCAGCAGCCTTTTCCCCCGGGACAGAAATGAGCAGTTCTTC	CASSLFPRDRNEQFF
-	TRBV27	TRBD2	TRBJ2-3	TGTGCCAGCAGCACTAGCGGGCGCACAGATACGCAGTATTTT	CASSTSGRTDTQYF
-	TRBV28	-	TRBJ2-5	TGTGCCAGCTTCGGGGGTCTAATAGAGACCCAGTACTTC	CASFGGLIETQYF
-	TRBV19	TRBD2	TRBJ2-1	TGTGCCAGTAGTATTGTGCTAGCGGGAGAGCAGTTCTTC	CASSIVLAGEQFF
once	TRBV14	-	TRBJ2-7	TGTGCCAGCAGCCCCGGGACAAGGTTGTGGGAGCAGTACTTC	CASSPGTRLWEQYF
-	TRBV9	-	TRBJ2-6	TGTGCCAGCAGCGTAGTCGGCTCTGGGGCCAACGTCCTGACTTTC	CASSVVGSGANVLTF
-	TRBV30	-	TRBJ2-7	TGTGCCTGGAGTAGGACCCAGGGCGAGCAGTACTTC	CAWSRTQGEQYF
-	TRBV5-4	-	TRBJ1-2	TGTGCCAGCAGCATGGAGGTCCAGGGCTATGGCTACACCTTC	CASSMEVQGYGYTF
few	TRBV7-9	TRBD1	TRBJ2-1	TGTGCCAGCAGCTTAGGGGGGACAGGGAGACAGTTCTTC	CASSLGGTGRQFF
-	TRBV5-5	-	TRBJ1-2	TGTGCCAGCAGCCCGAGAGGAGGCGGCGGCTACACCTTC	CASSPRGGGGYTF
-	TRBV5-4	TRBD1	TRBJ1-2	TGTGCCAGCAGCGTGACAGGGGGAAACCCCCATGGCTACACCTTC	CASSVTGGNPHGYTF
-	TRBV4-2	TRBD2	TRBJ2-1	TGTGCCAGCAGCCAAGATTTAGGGACTAGCTTTTCGTTCTTC	CASSQDLGTSFSFF
-	TRBV4-2	-	TRBJ2-2	TGTGCCAGCAGCCCAGAGAAATCACTTAACACCGGGGAGCTGTTTTTT	CASSPEKSLNTGELFF
-	TRBV2	TRBD1	TRBJ1-5	TGTGCCAGCAGTGAACGGGCAGGGGGAAATCAGCCCCAGCATTTT	CASSERAGGNQPQHF
-	TRBV27	-	TRBJ1-5	TGTGCCAGCAGTTTATGGGGGGGGAGCAATCAGCCCCAGCATTTT	CASSLWGGSNQPQHF